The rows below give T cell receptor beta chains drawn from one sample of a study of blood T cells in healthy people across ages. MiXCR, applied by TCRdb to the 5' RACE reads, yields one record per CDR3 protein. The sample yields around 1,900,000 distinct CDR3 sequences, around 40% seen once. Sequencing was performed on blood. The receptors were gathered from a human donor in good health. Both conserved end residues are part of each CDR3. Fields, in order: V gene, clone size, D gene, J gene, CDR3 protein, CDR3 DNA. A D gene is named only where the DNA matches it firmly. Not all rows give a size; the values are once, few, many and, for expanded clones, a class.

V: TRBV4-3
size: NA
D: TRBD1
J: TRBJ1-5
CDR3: CASSQGDRNQPQHF
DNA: TGCGCCAGCAGCCAAGGGGACAGGAATCAGCCCCAGCATTTT

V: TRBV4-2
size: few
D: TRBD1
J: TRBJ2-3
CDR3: CASSYGQDHTDTQYF
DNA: TGTGCCAGCAGCTACGGACAGGACCACACAGATACGCAGTATTTT

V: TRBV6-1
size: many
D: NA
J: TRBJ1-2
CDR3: CASSVSNYGYTF
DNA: TGTGCCAGCAGTGTTTCGAACTATGGCTACACCTTC

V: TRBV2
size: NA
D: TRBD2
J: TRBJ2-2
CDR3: CASKGTRNTGELFF
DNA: TGTGCCAGCAAGGGGACTAGAAACACCGGGGAGCTGTTTTTT

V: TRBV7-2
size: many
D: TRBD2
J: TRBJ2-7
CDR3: CASSLGSLAASYEQYF
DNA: TGTGCCAGCAGCTTAGGTAGTCTAGCGGCCTCCTACGAGCAGTACTTC

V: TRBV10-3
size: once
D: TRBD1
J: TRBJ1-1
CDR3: CAISERTGGLNTEAFF
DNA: TGTGCCATCAGCGAGAGGACAGGGGGCTTGAACACTGAAGCTTTCTTT

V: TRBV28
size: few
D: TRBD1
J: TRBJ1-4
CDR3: CASRDRGANEKLFF
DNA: TGTGCCAGCCGAGACAGGGGGGCTAATGAAAAACTGTTTTTT

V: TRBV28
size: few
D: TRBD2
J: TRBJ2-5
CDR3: CASTTTAERGWWEQYF
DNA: TGTGCCAGCACCACTACTGCCGAGCGGGGGTGGTGGGAGCAGTACTTC

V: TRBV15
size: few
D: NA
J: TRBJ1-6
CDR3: CATSRDRPPPPLHF
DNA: TGTGCCACCAGCAGAGATCGGCCACCGCCGCCCCTCCACTTT

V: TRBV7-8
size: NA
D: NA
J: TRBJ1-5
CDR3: CASSLARGPVGYGNQPQHF
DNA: TGTGCCAGCAGCTTAGCGAGGGGACCGGTGGGGTACGGCAATCAGCCCCAGCATTTT

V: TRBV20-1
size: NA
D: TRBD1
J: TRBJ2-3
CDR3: CSAVRQGVSTDTQYF
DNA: TGCAGTGCTGTTAGACAGGGGGTATCCACAGATACGCAGTATTTT

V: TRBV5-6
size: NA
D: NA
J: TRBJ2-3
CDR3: CASSANRDTQYF
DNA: TGTGCCAGCAGCGCTAACAGGGATACGCAGTATTTT

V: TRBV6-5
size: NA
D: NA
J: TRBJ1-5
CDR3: CASSYSDRLPQHF
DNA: TGTGCCAGCAGTTACTCTGACAGGTTACCCCAGCATTTT

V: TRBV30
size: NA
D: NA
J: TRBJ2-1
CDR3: CAWTRYNEQFF
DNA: TGTGCCTGGACCCGATACAATGAGCAGTTCTTC

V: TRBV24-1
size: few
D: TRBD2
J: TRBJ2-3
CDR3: CATSDPGLAGSQADTQYF
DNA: TGTGCCACCAGTGACCCGGGACTAGCGGGGTCTCAGGCAGATACGCAGTATTTT

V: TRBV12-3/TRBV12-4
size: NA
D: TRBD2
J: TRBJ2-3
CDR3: CATGTSGGADTQYF
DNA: TGTGCCACCGGGACTAGCGGGGGGGCAGATACGCAGTATTTT

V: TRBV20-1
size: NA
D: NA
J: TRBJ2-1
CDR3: CSASPPRAAYNEQFF
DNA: TGCAGTGCTAGCCCCCCCAGGGCCGCCTACAATGAGCAGTTCTTC

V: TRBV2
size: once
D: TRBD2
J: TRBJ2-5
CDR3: CASSETSAGTQYF
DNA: TGTGCCAGCAGTGAAACTAGCGCTGGGACCCAGTACTTC

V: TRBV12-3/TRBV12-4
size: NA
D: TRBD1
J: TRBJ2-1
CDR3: CASSSPDRTNEQFF
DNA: TGTGCCAGCAGTTCACCGGACAGGACCAATGAGCAGTTCTTC

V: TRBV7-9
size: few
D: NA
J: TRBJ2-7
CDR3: CAIQKGGEQYF
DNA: TGTGCCATCCAGAAAGGGGGCGAGCAGTACTTC

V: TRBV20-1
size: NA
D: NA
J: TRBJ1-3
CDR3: CSARDSSSSGNTIYF
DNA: TGCAGTGCTAGAGACTCCAGCAGCTCTGGAAACACCATATATTTT

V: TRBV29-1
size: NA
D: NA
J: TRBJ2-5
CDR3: CSVVGRQLKETQYF
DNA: TGCAGCGTTGTCGGGCGACAGCTAAAAGAGACCCAGTACTTC

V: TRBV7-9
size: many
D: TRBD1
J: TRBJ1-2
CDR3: CASSLGTGPYGYTF
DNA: TGTGCCAGCAGCTTGGGGACAGGGCCCTATGGCTACACCTTC

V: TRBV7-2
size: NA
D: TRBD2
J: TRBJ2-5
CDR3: CASSPRQRGSQETQYF
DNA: TGTGCCAGCAGCCCACGCCAGCGGGGGTCACAAGAGACCCAGTACTTC

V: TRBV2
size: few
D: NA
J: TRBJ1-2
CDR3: CASSEQIRIGYHGYTF
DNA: TGTGCCAGCAGTGAACAAATACGGATAGGTTACCATGGCTACACCTTC

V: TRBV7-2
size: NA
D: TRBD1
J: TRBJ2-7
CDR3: CASSLVDRVTYEQYF
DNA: TGTGCCAGCAGCTTAGTGGACAGGGTCACCTACGAGCAGTACTTC

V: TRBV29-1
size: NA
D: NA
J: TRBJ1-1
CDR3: CSVVVGPEAFF
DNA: TGCAGCGTTGTCGTAGGGCCCGAAGCTTTCTTT

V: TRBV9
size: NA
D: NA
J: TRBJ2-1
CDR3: CASSPIGMGINNEQFF
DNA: TGTGCCAGCAGCCCAATCGGGATGGGAATTAACAATGAGCAGTTCTTC

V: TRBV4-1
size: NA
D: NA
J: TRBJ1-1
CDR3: CASSQDIMGNTEAFF
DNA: TGCGCCAGCAGCCAAGATATTATGGGGAACACTGAAGCTTTCTTT

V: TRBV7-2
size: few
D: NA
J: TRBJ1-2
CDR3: CASSPRQHYGYTF
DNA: TGTGCCAGCAGCCCGCGACAGCACTATGGCTACACCTTC

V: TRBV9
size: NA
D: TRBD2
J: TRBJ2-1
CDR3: CASSVAGASGGEQFF
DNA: TGTGCCAGCAGCGTAGCTGGGGCTAGCGGGGGGGAGCAGTTCTTC

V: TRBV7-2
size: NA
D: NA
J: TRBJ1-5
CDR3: CASSLQGPGNQPQHF
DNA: TGTGCCAGCAGCTTACAGGGACCCGGCAATCAGCCCCAGCATTTT

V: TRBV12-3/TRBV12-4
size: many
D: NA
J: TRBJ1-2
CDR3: CASSFNQNYGYTF
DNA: TGTGCCAGCAGTTTCAACCAAAACTATGGCTACACCTTC

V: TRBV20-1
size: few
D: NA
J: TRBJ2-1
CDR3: CSARDFVGRGSYNEQFF
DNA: TGCAGTGCTAGAGATTTTGTTGGCCGGGGCAGCTACAATGAGCAGTTCTTC

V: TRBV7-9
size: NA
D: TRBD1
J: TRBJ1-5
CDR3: CASSPDRVGLQPQHF
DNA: TGTGCCAGCAGCCCCGACAGGGTAGGGCTTCAGCCCCAGCATTTT

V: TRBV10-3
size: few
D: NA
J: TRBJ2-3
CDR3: CAISERKSGAQGDTQYF
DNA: TGTGCCATCAGTGAGCGGAAATCGGGGGCGCAAGGGGATACGCAGTATTTT

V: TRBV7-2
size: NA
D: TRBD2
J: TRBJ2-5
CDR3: CASSLEGLAGLGETQYF
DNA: TGTGCCAGCAGCTTAGAGGGACTAGCGGGGCTGGGAGAGACCCAGTACTTC

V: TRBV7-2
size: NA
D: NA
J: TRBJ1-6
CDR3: CASSPPGSSYNSPLHF
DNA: TGTGCCAGCAGCCCACCGGGGTCCTCCTATAATTCACCCCTCCACTTT

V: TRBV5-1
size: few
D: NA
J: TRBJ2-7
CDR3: CASSYTASSNYEQYF
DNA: TGCGCCAGCAGCTATACAGCGAGTTCCAACTACGAGCAGTACTTC

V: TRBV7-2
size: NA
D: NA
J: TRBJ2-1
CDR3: CASSFRPRWNSYNEQFF
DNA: TGTGCCAGCAGCTTCCGACCAAGGTGGAATTCTTACAATGAGCAGTTCTTC

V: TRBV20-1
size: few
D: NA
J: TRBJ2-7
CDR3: CSATLPGSRVTYEQYF
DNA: TGCAGTGCAACCCTGCCTGGCAGTCGAGTTACCTACGAGCAGTACTTC

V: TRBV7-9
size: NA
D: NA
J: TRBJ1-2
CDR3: CASSPQDYLLGYTF
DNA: TGTGCCAGCAGCCCCCAGGACTACCTTCTTGGCTACACCTTC

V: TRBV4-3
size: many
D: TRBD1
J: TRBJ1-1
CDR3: CASSRDRGGTEAFF
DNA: TGCGCCAGCAGCCGAGACAGGGGTGGGACTGAAGCTTTCTTT

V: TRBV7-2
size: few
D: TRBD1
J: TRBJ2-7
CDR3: CASSLWGQGIREQYF
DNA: TGTGCCAGCAGCTTATGGGGACAGGGTATACGCGAGCAGTACTTC

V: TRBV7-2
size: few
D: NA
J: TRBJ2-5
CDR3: CASASPNQETQYF
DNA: TGTGCCAGCGCTTCGCCCAACCAAGAGACCCAGTACTTC

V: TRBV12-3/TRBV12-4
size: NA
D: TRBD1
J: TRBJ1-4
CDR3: CASSPGTGFEKLFF
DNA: TGTGCCAGCAGTCCCGGGACAGGATTTGAAAAACTGTTTTTT

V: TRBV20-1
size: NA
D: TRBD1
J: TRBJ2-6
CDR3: CSARGQGGPGANVLTF
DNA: TGCAGTGCTAGGGGACAGGGGGGACCTGGGGCCAACGTCCTGACTTTC

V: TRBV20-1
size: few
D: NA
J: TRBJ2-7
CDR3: CSARDFGRVRYEQYF
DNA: TGCAGTGCTAGAGATTTCGGCAGGGTCCGATACGAGCAGTACTTC

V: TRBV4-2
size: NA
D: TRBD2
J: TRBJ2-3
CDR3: CASSQVSGNTDTQYF
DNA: TGTGCCAGCAGCCAAGTTAGCGGGAACACAGATACGCAGTATTTT

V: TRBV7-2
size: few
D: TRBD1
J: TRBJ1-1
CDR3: CASMGQANTEAFF
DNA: TGTGCCAGCATGGGACAGGCGAACACTGAAGCTTTCTTT

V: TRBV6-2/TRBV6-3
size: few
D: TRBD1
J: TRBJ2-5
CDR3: CASRVGTGGLETQYF
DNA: TGTGCCAGCAGAGTTGGGACAGGGGGTCTAGAGACCCAGTACTTC

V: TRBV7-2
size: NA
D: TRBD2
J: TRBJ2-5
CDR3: CASSFLLRGGVETQYF
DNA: TGTGCCAGCAGCTTCCTTTTACGCGGGGGGGTTGAGACCCAGTACTTC

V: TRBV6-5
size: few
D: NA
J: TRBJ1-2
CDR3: CASSYSRDRNYGYTF
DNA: TGTGCCAGCAGTTACTCTCGGGACCGAAACTATGGCTACACCTTC

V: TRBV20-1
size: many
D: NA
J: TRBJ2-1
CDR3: CSARMTTWSRDANEQFF
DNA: TGCAGTGCTAGAATGACGACGTGGAGCAGGGACGCCAATGAGCAGTTCTTC

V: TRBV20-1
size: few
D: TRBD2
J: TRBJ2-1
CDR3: CSAHPRTSGYNEQFF
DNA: TGCAGTGCTCATCCTCGGACTAGCGGGTACAATGAGCAGTTCTTT